This T cell receptor beta chain stems from a study of T cell clonality in common variable immunodeficiency. V lost 1 base, J lost 1 base, and 12 bases lay in between. This CDR3 region has 16 residues. The V gene's germline CDR1 is SGHTA and CDR2 FQGTGA. Study conclusions and caveats: Patient heterogeneity in the CVID cohort limited correlations between repertoire features and clinical complications. CVID subjects had higher TCRbeta clonality than healthy controls, most marked in about a third. Common variable immunodeficiency TCR beta sequences reportedly had fewer deletions and N-nucleotide insertions. Authors noted CVID clonality's cause needs subpopulation repertoire sequencing.

Assay used: immunoSEQ multiplex PCR; TCRdb lists only in-frame clones, some missing. This sample has about 35,000 clones and no singletons, with approximately 30% in the ten largest. This clone was observed at least ten times. Its antigen remains unknown. The read is 3 residues too short to cover the CDR3 end, so that end is filled in from the germline J gene. For at least one year, all CVID subjects received replacement immunoglobulin. Sequenced sample: peripheral blood mononuclear cells. The source is a human donor with common variable immunodeficiency. V is TRBV7-3 and J is TRBJ2-3, with a weak D call TRBD2 (6 bases). The sequenced part of the CDR3 DNA is TGTGCCAGCAGCTTAAACGTGCCTAGCGGCACAGATACG. Encoded protein: CASSLNVPSGTDT. The CDR3 in its entirety is CASSLNVPSGTDTQYF.